These 15 T cell receptor beta chains were all obtained from the same sample, sequenced in a study of blood T cell repertoires in COVID-19 (dated by TCRdb to 2018 to 2021). The library was built by means of the immunoSEQ multiplex PCR assay. Here the immuneACCESS table is served through TCRdb, limited to in-frame sequences with V and J called. Missing clones are a known gap in these copies; in checked studies unresolved V genes cover under half, and the rest lacks a known reason. This sample has about 260,000 clones in its table, and 80% to 90% of those were observed once. Over 1.5% of the sample goes to the ten largest clones. Sequencing input: peripheral blood. These receptors were obtained from a young man with active or convalescent COVID-19.

This clone was observed a handful of times. The rearrangement joins TRBV6-1 to TRBJ1-5; D may be TRBD1 (5 bases). Trimming removed 2 bases at V and 6 bases at J, with 20 bases between. Germline values: CDR1 MNHNS, CDR2 SASEGT. This CDR3 region has 17 residues. CDR3 sequence (DNA): TGTGCCAGCAGTGAAAACGGGGGAGGCAGCTCTCTTCAGCCCCAGCATTTT. Amino acid sequence: CASSENGGGSSLQPQHF.

The chain combines TRBV5-1 with TRBJ1-3, with a tentative D call TRBD1 (5 bases). Germline CDR1 reads SGHRS; CDR2 reads YFSETQ. Between the trimmed V and J ends, which lost 0 bases and 3 bases, there was a span of 13 bases. The CDR3 is 16 residues long. The CDR3 bases are TGCGCCAGCAGCTTGGCCGATGAGGGACTTGGAAACACCATATATTTT. Translated, it gives CASSLADEGLGNTIYF.

This clone was counted only a few times. This rearrangement joins TRBV2 to TRBJ1-4; maybe TRBD1 (5 bases). V dropped 8 bases and J dropped 8 bases, with 12 bases sitting between them. This CDR3 region has 12 residues. Per germline, CDR1 SNHLY and CDR2 FYNNEI. The CDR3 DNA is TGTGCCAGCGACAGCGGGGAAGAAAAACTGTTTTTT. As protein: CASDSGEEKLFF.

This clone is a singleton in its sample. The chain carries TRBV2 and TRBJ2-1, with D possibly matching TRBD2 (5 bases). Germline-derived CDR1 and CDR2 are SNHLY and FYNNEI. The CDR3 runs 16 residues. Trimming shortened V by 4 bases and J by 5 bases, and 18 bases separated the two germline ends. The CDR3 DNA reads as TGTGCCAGCAGTGGATTAGTAGACTACCAAGACAATGAGCAGTTCTTC. Protein sequence: CASSGLVDYQDNEQFF.

This clone was seen more than once but under ten times. The chain recombines TRBV18 with TRBJ2-5; 9 positions agree with TRBD1. Losses at the gene ends were 3 bases for V and 4 bases for J; bases not matched to a gene: 3. The CDR3 covers 14 residues. Per germline, CDR1 KGHSH and CDR2 LQKENI. The CDR3 loop is CASSPETGGETQYF. Written as DNA, the CDR3 is TGTGCCAGCTCACCTGAGACAGGGGGAGAGACCCAGTACTTC.

The J gene is TRBJ2-1, the V gene TRBV2; 11 bases line up with TRBD2. V dropped 8 bases and J dropped 0; count of bases not matched to a gene: 24. This CDR3 has 22 amino acids. From germline, CDR1 is SNHLY and CDR2 FYNNEI. CDR3 amino acids: CASCLLHLDQTSGVSSYNEQFF. CDR3 sequence (DNA): TGTGCCAGCTGTCTGCTGCACCTCGACCAGACTAGCGGGGTGAGCTCCTACAATGAGCAGTTCTTC.

The chain is built from TRBV9 and TRBJ2-2; weak D call: TRBD2 (7 bases). Trimming shortened V by 5 bases and J by 3 bases, and 11 bases separated the two germline ends. The germline V gene has CDR1 SGDLS and CDR2 YYNGEE. The CDR3 totals 14 residues. The CDR3 region is CASRQGRDTGELFF. In nucleotides, the CDR3 is TGTGCCAGCAGGCAGGGGAGGGACACCGGGGAGCTGTTTTTT. Filled out from reference TRBV9 and TRBJ2-2, the complete variable domain reads DSGVTQTPKHLITATGQRVTLRCSPRSGDLSVYWYQQSLDQGLQFLIQYYNGEERAKGNILERFSAQQFPDLHSELNLSSLELGDSALYFCASRQGRDTGELFFGEGSRLTVL.

The chain has TRBV19 and TRBJ1-2, with TRBD1 matching 9 bases. V gave up 9 bases and J gave up 3 bases; unmatched junction bases: 8. The germline V gene encodes CDR1 LNHDA and CDR2 SQIVND (reference sequence). The CDR3 has 14 amino acids. This CDR3 reads CARGGQGVDYGYTF. In DNA form, the CDR3 reads TGTGCCAGGGGGGGACAGGGAGTTGACTATGGCTACACCTTC.

The chain has TRBV2 and TRBJ2-7; a possible D gene is TRBD2 (5 bases). V was trimmed by 4 bases and J by 5 bases, leaving 18 bases between them. The length of the CDR3 is 15 residues. Germline V gene data show CDR1 as SNHLY and CDR2 as FYNNEI. CDR3 amino acids: CASSAFREFGDEQYF. The CDR3 DNA reads TGTGCCAGCAGTGCCTTTAGGGAGTTCGGGGACGAGCAGTACTTC.

This sequence joins TRBV14 and TRBJ2-7, with D maybe TRBD1 (5 bases). The CDR3 length is 12 residues. The V end lost 4 bases, the J end lost 3 bases, and 7 bases lay between the germline ends. The germline gives CDR1 SGHDN, CDR2 FVKESK. The CDR3 DNA follows: TGTGCCAGCAGCCGCGACAGCTACGAGCAGTACTTC. This sequence encodes CASSRDSYEQYF. The full variable domain, rest sourced from reference TRBV14 and TRBJ2-7, is EAGVTQFPSHSVIEKGQTVTLRCDPISGHDNLYWYRRVMGKEIKFLLHFVKESKQDESGMPNNRFLAERTGGTYSTLKVQPAELEDSGVYFCASSRDSYEQYFGPGTRLTVT.

The J gene is TRBJ1-1, the V gene TRBV6-5; 7 bases are a match to TRBD1. The ends lost 4 bases at V and 1 base at J; junction bases unmatched: 6. This CDR3 region has 15 residues. Germline-derived CDR1 and CDR2 are MNHEY and SVGAGI. CDR3 bases: TGTGCCAGCAGTTCCGGGACAGTTAAGAACACTGAAGCTTTCTTT. Its protein product is CASSSGTVKNTEAFF.

V and J are TRBV5-1 and TRBJ2-1; 15 positions agree with TRBD2. This CDR3 is 15 amino acids long. The V and J ends lost 3 bases and 6 bases, in that order; junction bases with no gene match: 1. Germline values: CDR1 SGHRS, CDR2 YFSETQ. CDR3 sequence: CASSWTSGGGNEQFF. Written as DNA, the CDR3 is TGCGCCAGCAGCTGGACTAGCGGGGGGGGCAATGAGCAGTTCTTC.

V gene TRBV6-5 combines with J gene TRBJ2-3; TRBD2 aligns across 10 bases. Per the germline V gene, CDR1 is MNHEY and CDR2 is SVGAGI. V was clipped by 5 bases and J by 1 base; unmatched bases: 3. The length of the CDR3 is 15 residues. CDR3 sequence: CASSPGTSGTDTQYF. The CDR3 nucleotides read TGTGCCAGCAGTCCCGGGACTAGCGGCACAGATACGCAGTATTTT.

The V call is TRBV30, the J call TRBJ2-5; TRBD1 matches at 9 bases. After removal of 4 bases from V and 5 bases from J, the junction contained 8 bases not matched to a gene. The CDR3 runs 14 residues. Germline V gives CDR1 GTSNPN, CDR2 SVGIG (reference sequence). The CDR3 DNA follows: TGTGCCTGGAATCAAGGGACAGGGTTGGAGACCCAGTACTTC. It yields the protein CAWNQGTGLETQYF.

This sequence joins TRBV9 and TRBJ1-1; 10 nucleotides match TRBD1. This CDR3 is built from 15 residues. Unmatched junction bases numbered 8, after V lost 4 bases and J lost 5 bases. Germline values: CDR1 SGDLS, CDR2 YYNGEE. CDR3 DNA: TGTGCCAGCAGCCATCGGGACAGGGGAGGGACTGAAGCTTTCTTT. It yields the protein CASSHRDRGGTEAFF.